This T cell receptor (beta chain) was sequenced for a study of T-cell reconstitution after alpha-beta-depleted transplantation in children. This clonotype was seen only a few times. Antigen: not known. Trimming took 5 bases from V and 3 from J; bases not matched to a gene: 9. Germline-derived CDR1 and CDR2 are SGHRS and YFSETQ. This CDR3 is 17 amino acids long. TCRbeta library preparation incorporated unique molecular identifiers. TCRdb independently ran MiXCR on the PCR reads; one entry per CDR3 protein. Among about 830,000 distinct CDR3 sequences listed, less than 20% were seen once. Study-wide results and caveats: In some patients, recipient T cells and intrathymic progenitors surviving conditioning explained high day-60 diversity. T-cell counts and diversity were attributed mostly to newly produced T cells one year after transplant.

Sequences were derived from PBMCs, mostly from graft donor cells, sampled 360 days after TCRalphabeta/CD19-depleted stem cell transplant. The source of this sequence is a male patient younger than 18 who had a stem cell transplant for acute lymphoblastic leukemia, so the T cells may come from the graft donor. The chain joins TRBV5-1 to TRBJ2-7; 15 bases are shared with TRBD2. As DNA, the CDR3 is TGCGCCAGCAGGCGTCCGGGACTAGCGGGAGGACGCTACGAGCAGTACTTC. Its translation is CASRRPGLAGGRYEQYF.